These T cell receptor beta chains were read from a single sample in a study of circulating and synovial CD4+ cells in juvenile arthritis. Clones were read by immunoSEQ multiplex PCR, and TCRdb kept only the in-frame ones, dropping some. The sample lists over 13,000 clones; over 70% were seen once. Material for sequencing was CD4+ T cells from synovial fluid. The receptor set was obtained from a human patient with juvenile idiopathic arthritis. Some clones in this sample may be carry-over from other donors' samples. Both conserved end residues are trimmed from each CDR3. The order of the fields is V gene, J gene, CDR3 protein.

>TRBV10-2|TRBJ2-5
ASGEVRETQY
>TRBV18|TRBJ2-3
ASSPWASPTLSTDTQY
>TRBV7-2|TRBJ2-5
ASRPEGETQY
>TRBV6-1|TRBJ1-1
ASSEAGTGTTEAF
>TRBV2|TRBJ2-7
ASSAGTYEQY
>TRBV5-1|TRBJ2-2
ASSLGRGVGELF
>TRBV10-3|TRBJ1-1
AISSTRDRKEAF
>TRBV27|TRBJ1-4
ASSFTGGTSGKLF
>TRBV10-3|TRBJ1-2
AISDLQGFRGHT
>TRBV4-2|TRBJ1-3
ASSQVEGDSNTIY
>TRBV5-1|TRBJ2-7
ASSLAGTTYEQY
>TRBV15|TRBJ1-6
ATSRGGQGAVNSPLH
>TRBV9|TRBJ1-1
ASSVVGRGTEAF